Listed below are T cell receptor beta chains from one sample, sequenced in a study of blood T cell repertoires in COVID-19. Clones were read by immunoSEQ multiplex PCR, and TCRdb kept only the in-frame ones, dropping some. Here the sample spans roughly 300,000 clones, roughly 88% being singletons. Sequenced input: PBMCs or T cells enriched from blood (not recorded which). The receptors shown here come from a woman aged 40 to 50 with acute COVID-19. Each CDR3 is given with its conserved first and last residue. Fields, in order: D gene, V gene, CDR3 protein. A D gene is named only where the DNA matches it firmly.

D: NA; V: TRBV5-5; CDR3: CASSPERAGSGNTIYF
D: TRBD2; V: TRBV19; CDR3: CASSIGGLAPYNEQFF
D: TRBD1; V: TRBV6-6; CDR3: CASSYPGTDDQPQHF
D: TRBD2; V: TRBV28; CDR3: CASSPLPGLADQTDTQYF
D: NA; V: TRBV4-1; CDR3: CASSQDHTGLNYGYTF
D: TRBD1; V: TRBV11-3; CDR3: CASSPTGAGYNEQFF
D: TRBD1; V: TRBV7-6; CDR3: CASSSPGQGNTEAFF
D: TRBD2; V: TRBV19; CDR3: CASSINGGGQETQYF
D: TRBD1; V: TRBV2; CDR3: CAILQGNWNTEAFF
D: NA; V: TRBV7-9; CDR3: CASSLVGGRGYTF
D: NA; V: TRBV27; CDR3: CASSLGTGIYEQYF
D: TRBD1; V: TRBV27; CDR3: CASSPTDRGPEKLFF
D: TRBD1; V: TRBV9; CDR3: CASSPRGDRSGNTIYF
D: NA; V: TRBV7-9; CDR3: CASTYRQGPAVPLTYEQYF
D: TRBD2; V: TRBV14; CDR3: CASSRLAGGPRPETQYF
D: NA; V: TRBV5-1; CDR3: CASRHLYGYTF